Detailed here is one T cell receptor beta chain. Authors' processing steps: From reference gene primer amplification, estimates of nucleated cell counts were derived. The assay was immunoSEQ multiplex PCR, and TCRdb's table has in-frame clones only and misses some. V, J and clone size reflect that table, while D and trimming were determined from the DNA. The sample includes about 100,000 clones, roughly 92% of them seen just once. These data belong to a study of blood T cell repertoires in COVID-19. Study information: The samples span acute and convalescent COVID-19 from the United States, Italy and Spain. In each case, the material was cDNA or gDNA derived from T cells, B-cell-depleted T cells, or PBMCs.

V dropped 1 base and J dropped 6 bases, with 10 bases sitting between them. Germline CDR1 SGHTA, CDR2 FQGNSA. The CDR3 spans 13 residues. The chain joins TRBV7-2 to TRBJ2-7; D not certain. The sequence came from a man between 50 and 59 years old with active COVID-19. The sequencing sample was made of peripheral blood. The CDR3 sequence is CASSLGYPGEQYF. The CDR3 DNA follows: TGTGCCAGCAGCTTAGGTTATCCAGGCGAGCAGTACTTC. Full variable domain (missing parts from reference TRBV7-2 and TRBJ2-7): GAGVSQSPSNKVTEKGKDVELRCDPISGHTALYWYRQSLGQGLEFLIYFQGNSAPDKSGLPSDRFSAERTGGSVSTLTIQRTQQEDSAVYLCASSLGYPGEQYFGPGTRLTVT.